This TCR beta chain was sequenced for a study of T-cell reconstitution after alpha-beta-depleted transplantation in children. This clonotype was detected a few times. What it binds is not known. As it was prepared, the TCRbeta library received unique molecular identifiers. TCRdb re-called the PCR reads through MiXCR, storing one row per CDR3 protein. This table holds 750,000 to 950,000 distinct CDR3 sequences, 15% to 20% found once. Notes on the study in general: Expanded clones from the graft, numbering several hundred, reportedly supplied alpha-beta T cells about two months after transplant. The main origin of T-cell counts and diversity one year after transplant was newly produced T cells. The high TCRbeta diversity at day 60 in some patients came from surviving recipient T cells and thymic progenitors.

This sequence was found in a male patient younger than 18 who had a stem cell transplant for acute lymphoblastic leukemia, so the T cells may come from the graft donor. The sequencing used PBMCs, mostly from graft donor cells, collected 360 days after TCRalphabeta/CD19-depleted stem cell transplant.

The CDR3 reads CASSPGLAGDGETQYF. The CDR3 DNA reads as TGCGCCAGCAGCCCTGGACTAGCGGGAGATGGAGAGACCCAGTACTTC. The rearrangement joins TRBV5-1 to TRBJ2-5; TRBD2 matches at 13 bases. V lost 4 bases and J lost 4; bases outside the gene matches: 7. CDR1 and CDR2 (germline): SGHRS, YFSETQ. The CDR3 is 16 residues long.